The clone carrying this TCR beta chain was recorded once. This entry belongs to a study of blood T cell repertoires in COVID-19. Study overall: The United States, Italy and Spain provided the acute and convalescent COVID-19 samples. The cDNA or gDNA used as material had been derived from T cells, B-cell-depleted T cells, or PBMCs.

Profiling relied on immunoSEQ multiplex PCR, and the TCRdb table lists in-frame clones only, not all of them. This table has more than 400,000 clones, about 90% appearing once. With V trimmed by 4 bases and J by 4 bases, 7 bases remained unmatched. The CDR3 spans 15 residues. Germline V gives CDR1 SGHNT, CDR2 YYREEE (reference sequence). The material sequenced was PBMCs or T cells enriched from blood (not recorded which). The sequence derives from a man aged 18 to 30 who had recovered from COVID-19. The chain employs TRBV5-4 and TRBJ2-7; 11 bases agree with TRBD2. The DNA for the CDR3 is TGTGCCAGCAGCATGCGACTAGCGGGACAATACGAGCAGTACTTC. Its translation is CASSMRLAGQYEQYF.